This note documents a single T cell receptor (beta chain) sequence. Its antigen is currently unknown. This sample was included in a study of T cell repertoires in cytomegalovirus infection. TCRdb re-called the reads with MiXCR, one entry per CDR3 protein. Found here are roughly 920,000 distinct CDR3 sequences, approximately 31% of them singletons; the top ten hold roughly 13%. Whole-study findings and limits: HLA-C-restricted CMV-specific TCR beta clonotypes prevailed in the ex vivo response.

Germline CDR1 and CDR2: SGHNT and YENEEA. This CDR3 has 17 residues. Trimming cost V 2 bases and J 7 bases, with 23 bases left between them. The V gene is TRBV11-3, the J gene TRBJ1-1; D is undetermined. This sequence was found in a human donor in good health (CMV status not recorded). Some clones in this sample may be carry-over from other donors' samples. Sample: cultured CD8+ T cells from PBMCs, taken from culture after CMV antigen stimulation. The CDR3 loop is CASSLPPPDRELDEAFF. Written as DNA, the CDR3 is TGTGCCAGCAGCTTACCCCCGCCCGATAGGGAATTGGATGAAGCTTTCTTT.